This T cell receptor (beta chain) was sequenced in a study of beta chain features in type 1 diabetes. General study points: Researchers report that Type 1 diabetes patients had moderately but significantly shorter TCRB CDR3s across all four CD4+ subsets.

The CDR3 extends over 18 amino acids. With 4 bases clipped from V and 2 bases from J, the junction kept 10 bases outside the gene matches. CDR1 and CDR2 (germline): LGHNA, YNFKEQ. TCRB transcripts that were expressed got sequenced, as all of the isolated RNA had been reverse transcribed. TCRdb's copy holds only in-frame clones and misses some; the assay was immunoSEQ multiplex PCR. The data hold about 160,000 clones, with 6.5% to 8.5% observed a single time. The sample holds a few counts of this clone. The antigen is not known. The specimen sequenced was central memory CD4+ T cells from blood. The TCR was taken from a woman under 30 with type 1 diabetes. V usage is TRBV4-2 and J usage is TRBJ2-3; 12 nucleotides agree with TRBD2. CDR3 protein: CASSLERLAGVVTDTQYF. CDR3 nucleotides: TGTGCCAGCAGCCTCGAGCGACTAGCGGGAGTCGTCACAGATACGCAGTATTTT.